This T cell receptor (beta chain) was profiled in a study of blood T cell repertoires in COVID-19. Overall study: There were acute and convalescent COVID-19 samples, and they came from the United States, Italy and Spain. PBMCs, B-cell-depleted T cells, or T cells provided the cDNA or gDNA that made up the material.

Per the study methods: Researchers report that nucleated cell counts were estimated from reference gene primer amplification. Sequencing was performed with immunoSEQ multiplex PCR; in TCRdb, only in-frame clones are kept and a portion is missing. Clone size and the V and J calls come from that table; the DNA yielded D and trimming. The data show 110,000 to 150,000 clones, 79% seen once. Trimming at V came to 3 bases and at J to 7 bases, leaving 12 bases not matched to a gene. Germline assignment: CDR1 LNHDA and CDR2 SQIVND (reference sequence). This CDR3 is built from 17 residues. Sequenced: peripheral blood. This chain uses TRBV19 with TRBJ2-1; TRBD1 matches 10 bases. The TCR was taken from a middle-aged man with active or convalescent COVID-19. In nucleotides, the CDR3 is TGTGCCAGTAGTATGGGAGTAGGGACAGGGGCGAGGAATGAGCAGTTCTTC. Amino acids: CASSMGVGTGARNEQFF. The entire variable domain, with the rest obtained from reference TRBV19 and TRBJ2-1, is as follows: DGGITQSPKYLFRKEGQNVTLSCEQNLNHDAMYWYRQDPGQGLRLIYYSQIVNDFQKGDIAEGYSVSREKKESFPLTVTSAQKNPTAFYLCASSMGVGTGARNEQFFGPGTRLTVL.